These 30 T cell receptor beta chains were sequenced from one sample in a study of T-cell memory formation after mild COVID-19. One entry per CDR3 protein results from TCRdb running MiXCR on the 5' RACE reads. The table shows around 260,000 distinct CDR3 sequences, with about 17% occurring only once. The sequenced material came from PBMCs or a T cell subset sorted from them (not recorded which). These receptors all stem from a man between 18 and 35 years old who had mild COVID-19 (a few samples of this study predate the infection). Cell type and time point are not known.

At least ten counts were recorded for this clonotype. The chain combines TRBV5-6 with TRBJ2-5; no definite D call. Looked up from germline, CDR1 is SGHDT and CDR2 is YYEEEE. The CDR3 has 14 amino acids. Trimming stripped 3 bases from V and 1 base from J, with 10 bases between. The CDR3 nucleotides are TGTGCCAGCAGCTCCGGACCCTTCCAAGAGACCCAGTACTTC. This encodes CASSSGPFQETQYF.

The chain recombines TRBV18 with TRBJ1-6; maybe TRBD1 (6 bases). The length of the CDR3 is 13 residues. V lost 5 bases to trimming and J lost 8 bases, with 10 bases between them. CDR1 and CDR2 (germline): KGHSH, LQKENI. The DNA of the CDR3 is TGTGCCAGCTCAGAGACAGGTTATTCACCCCTCCACTTT. Its translation: CASSETGYSPLHF.

This clonotype was seen at least ten times. This sequence joins TRBV27 and TRBJ1-1; the D gene is possibly TRBD1 (6 bases). In germline, CDR1 is MNHEY, CDR2 SMNVEV (reference sequence). The V end was cut by 2 bases, the J end by 5 bases, with 12 bases between. CDR3 length: 14 residues. The CDR3 loop is CASSLQGRGTEAFF. In DNA form, the CDR3 reads TGTGCCAGCAGTTTACAGGGGAGAGGGACTGAAGCTTTCTTT.

The count of this clonotype is one. This chain joins TRBV18 and TRBJ1-1; D is undetermined. The CDR3 has 15 amino acids. The ends were cut back, 0 bases at V and 0 bases at J, with 8 bases in the middle. Germline lookup yields CDR1 KGHSH and CDR2 LQKENI. In DNA form, the CDR3 reads TGTGCCAGCTCACCACCGAAACGGATGAACACTGAAGCTTTCTTT. Protein sequence: CASSPPKRMNTEAFF.

The chain uses TRBV20-1 and TRBJ2-2; no definite D call. CDR1 DFQATT and CDR2 SNEGSKA come from the germline V gene (reference sequence). Trimming took off 6 bases at V and 0 bases at J, with 11 bases between the two ends. The length of the CDR3 is 14 residues. CDR3 sequence: CSAPDLANTGELFF. The CDR3 DNA follows: TGCAGTGCCCCAGATCTAGCGAACACCGGGGAGCTGTTTTTT.

V and J are TRBV5-1 and TRBJ2-5; 7 nucleotides agree with TRBD2. The CDR3 runs to 13 residues. Germline CDR1 is SGHRS and CDR2 is YFSETQ. The V segment lost 6 bases and the J segment 2 bases; nucleotides outside the gene matches: 4. CDR3 sequence: CASTQRGQETQYF. The CDR3 nucleotides read TGCGCCAGCACCCAGCGGGGACAAGAGACCCAGTACTTC.

J is TRBJ2-5 and V is TRBV20-1; possible D gene TRBD2, 6 bases. V was trimmed by 5 bases and J by 5 bases, leaving 15 bases between them. This CDR3 has 13 residues. The germline V gene has CDR1 DFQATT and CDR2 SNEGSKA (reference sequence). The CDR3 loop is CSAPSIGTETQYF. DNA of the CDR3: TGCAGTGCTCCCTCGATCGGGACTGAGACCCAGTACTTC.

This clonotype showed up many times. The chain uses TRBV12-3 or TRBV12-4 and TRBJ2-3; a possible D gene is TRBD2 (7 bases). The V end lost 0 bases, the J end lost 5 bases, and 15 bases lay between the germline ends. The CDR3 is 16 residues long. The CDR3 reads CASSLAGGPAVDTQYF. The CDR3 DNA is TGTGCCAGCAGTTTAGCGGGGGGGCCGGCGGTAGATACGCAGTATTTT.

This clonotype was seen more than once but under ten times. The genes are TRBV5-1 and TRBJ2-7; D is possibly TRBD1 or TRBD2 (5 bases each). This CDR3 comprises 13 residues. Trimming shortened V by 2 bases and J by 6 bases, and 12 bases separated the two germline ends. Per the germline V gene, CDR1 is SGHRS and CDR2 is YFSETQ. The CDR3 region is CASSLSFGAEQYV. CDR3 nucleotide sequence: TGCGCCAGCAGCTTAAGTTTCGGGGCCGAGCAGTACGTC.

The sample holds a few counts of this clonotype. V usage is TRBV25-1 and J usage is TRBJ2-7; D is uncertain. The CDR3 has 11 residues. CDR1 and CDR2 (germline): MGHDK, SYGVNS. V was cut by 1 base and J by 2 bases, with 0 bases left in between. The CDR3: CASSESYEQYF. The CDR3 DNA follows: TGTGCCAGCAGTGAATCCTACGAGCAGTACTTC.

The chain recombines TRBV12-3 or TRBV12-4 with TRBJ1-1; a weak D match, TRBD1 (6 bases). Trimming stripped 6 bases from V and 1 base from J, with 9 bases between. The CDR3 spans 13 residues. CDR3 sequence: CASSRDKNTEAFF. The CDR3 DNA follows: TGTGCCAGCAGCCGGGACAAGAACACTGAAGCTTTCTTT.

The chain has TRBV2 and TRBJ1-3, with D possibly TRBD1 on 5 matching bases. This CDR3 has 15 residues. Germline V gene data show CDR1 as SNHLY and CDR2 as FYNNEI. V was cut by 6 bases and J by 0 bases, with 12 bases left in between. The CDR3 coding sequence is TGTGCCAGCAGCGGAGGGACTAACTCTGGAAACACCATATATTTT. This translates into CASSGGTNSGNTIYF.

The sample holds a few counts of this clonotype. The chain couples TRBV9 to TRBJ2-5; unclear D gene. CDR3 length: 15 amino acids. Germline V lookup: CDR1 SGDLS, CDR2 YYNGEE. With 4 bases removed from V and 5 bases from J, the gap between germline ends came to 18 bases. This CDR3 is CASSPPGPGWETQYF. CDR3 nucleotides: TGTGCCAGCAGCCCCCCCGGGCCCGGGTGGGAGACCCAGTACTTC.

The chain joins TRBV18 to TRBJ1-5; possible D gene TRBD1, 6 bases. V dropped 3 bases and J dropped 0 bases, with 18 bases sitting between them. The CDR3 totals 18 residues. The germline CDR1 and CDR2 sequences are KGHSH and LQKENI. CDR3 amino acids: CASSPWGSKGDSNQPQHF. DNA of the CDR3: TGTGCCAGCTCACCGTGGGGCTCAAAGGGGGATAGCAATCAGCCCCAGCATTTT. The entire variable domain, with the rest obtained from reference TRBV18 and TRBJ1-5, is as follows: NAGVMQNPRHLVRRRGQEARLRCSPMKGHSHVYWYRQLPEEGLKFMVYLQKENIIDESGMPKERFSAEFPKEGPSILRIQQVVRGDSAAYFCASSPWGSKGDSNQPQHFGDGTRLSIL.

The chain carries TRBV30 and TRBJ2-5, with D possibly being TRBD1 (5 bases). The CDR3 totals 14 residues. V was shortened by 0 bases and J by 1 base, with 9 bases between the two germline ends. Germline CDR1 is GTSNPN and CDR2 is SVGIG (reference sequence). The CDR3 DNA is TGTGCCTGGAGTGTTGGTCAGGGCCAAGAGACCCAGTACTTC. Its protein product is CAWSVGQGQETQYF.

The chain recombines TRBV18 with TRBJ2-2; tentatively, D is TRBD1 or TRBD2 (5 bases each). The V and J ends lost 3 bases and 7 bases respectively, with 15 bases between them. The CDR3 runs to 15 residues. Germline CDR1 is KGHSH and CDR2 is LQKENI. The CDR3 region has the DNA TGTGCCAGCTCACCCACCGGGACGGAGCACGGGGAGCTGTTTTTT. Amino acids: CASSPTGTEHGELFF.

This clonotype was observed a handful of times. The chain recombines TRBV7-2 with TRBJ1-4; D is possibly TRBD1 (6 bases). Trimming pared 5 bases from V and 7 bases from J, leaving 20 bases between. Germline loops: CDR1 SGHTA, CDR2 FQGNSA. The CDR3 extends over 16 amino acids. CDR3 sequence: CASSLNGGGASEKLFF. The CDR3 DNA follows: TGTGCCAGCAGCCTAAACGGGGGGGGCGCGAGTGAAAAACTGTTTTTT.

This clonotype was observed a handful of times. The V and J genes are TRBV3-2 and TRBJ1-2. TRBV3-2 is labeled a pseudogene. This CDR3 has 16 residues. The CDR3 spells CASSQELTVTNYGYTF. CDR3 coding DNA: TGTGCCAGCAGCCAAGAACTGACGGTAACAAACTATGGCTACACCTTC.

This clonotype was seen many times. The chain has TRBV27 and TRBJ2-6; no clear D gene. V lost 5 bases, J lost 2 bases, and 16 bases lay in between. This CDR3 is built from 17 residues. Germline V CDR1 and CDR2: MNHEY, SMNVEV (reference sequence). The CDR3: CASSPMVGVAGANVLTF. The CDR3 region has the DNA TGTGCCAGCAGTCCCATGGTGGGTGTCGCTGGGGCCAACGTCCTGACTTTC.

The CDR3 is CASSLSGQGHMPLHF. The CDR3 DNA reads TGTGCCAGCAGCTTAAGCGGGCAGGGTCACATGCCCCTCCACTTT. The genes are TRBV7-3 and TRBJ1-6, with D possibly being TRBD1 (5 bases). Per the germline V gene, CDR1 is SGHTA and CDR2 is FQGTGA. CDR3 length equals 15 residues. Trimming left V 1 base short and J 13 bases short, with 17 bases between.

The chain combines TRBV3-1 with TRBJ2-7, with D perhaps TRBD2 (5 bases). Trimming cost V 4 bases and J 3 bases, with 13 bases left between them. Germline V gives CDR1 LGHDT, CDR2 YNNKEL (reference sequence). The CDR3 contains 14 residues. The CDR3 sequence: CASSPGFGDYEQYV. CDR3 in DNA: TGTGCCAGCAGCCCGGGGTTCGGGGACTACGAGCAGTACGTC.

This clonotype was seen only a few times. J is TRBJ2-5 and V is TRBV10-3, with D tentatively TRBD1 or TRBD2 (6 bases each). Germline V gene data show CDR1 as ENHRY and CDR2 as SYGVKD. The CDR3 runs to 15 residues. Trimming pared 8 bases from V and 1 base from J, leaving 17 bases between. The CDR3 DNA reads as TGTGCCATCGGGGGGACCGGACAGCTCCAAGAGACCCAGTACTTC. Amino acids: CAIGGTGQLQETQYF.

This chain uses TRBV6-1 with TRBJ1-1, with TRBD1 identical over 8 bases. CDR1 is MNHNS, CDR2 SASEGT, per germline. The CDR3 is made up of 17 amino acids. The J segment lost 1 base and the V segment lost 5 bases, leaving 12 bases of the junction unmatched. The CDR3 region has the DNA TGTGCCAGCAGTCCCCCTGAACGGGGGACAGGGAACACTGAAGCTTTCTTT. This translates into CASSPPERGTGNTEAFF.

This clonotype was observed a handful of times. This chain links TRBV6-2 or TRBV6-3 with TRBJ1-3; D is undetermined. Trimming shortened V by 6 bases and J by 8 bases, and 20 bases separated the two germline ends. The CDR3 is 15 amino acids. CDR1 is MNHEY and CDR2 is SVGEGT in the germline V gene. CDR3 residues: CASSEHQRPRYTIYF. CDR3 nucleotides: TGTGCCAGCAGCGAACACCAGAGACCGCGTTACACCATATATTTT.

V and J are TRBV10-3 and TRBJ1-3; D possibly corresponds to TRBD1 (5 bases). V was pared by 0 bases and J by 4 bases, with 10 bases between. Per the germline V gene, CDR1 is ENHRY and CDR2 is SYGVKD. This CDR3 is 15 amino acids long. This chain's CDR3 is CAISESDMGGNTIYF. DNA for the CDR3: TGTGCCATCAGTGAGTCGGACATGGGGGGAAACACCATATATTTT.

The chain uses TRBV7-2 and TRBJ2-5; D remains ambiguous. CDR3 length: 15 residues. CDR1 SGHTA and CDR2 FQGNSA come from the germline V gene. The ends were cut back, 0 bases at V and 2 bases at J, with 10 bases in the middle. CDR3 DNA sequence: TGTGCCAGCAGCTTAGCGGGTATGAAGCAAGAGACCCAGTACTTC. As protein: CASSLAGMKQETQYF.

With regard to this clonotype: The CDR3 end shows no conserved phenylalanine or tryptophan, and so a read error is likely. The rearrangement links TRBV4-3 to TRBJ1-3; D unresolved. Germline CDR1 LGHNA, CDR2 YSLEER. V was cut by 0 bases and J by 2 bases, with 11 bases left in between. This CDR3 region has 16 residues. CDR3 protein: CASSQDSLGAGNTIYL. CDR3 nucleotide sequence: TGCGCCAGCAGCCAAGATTCACTGGGCGCTGGAAACACCATATATTTG.

Ten or more counts support this clonotype. The rearrangement uses TRBV7-9 and TRBJ1-6, with 7 bases fitting TRBD1. This CDR3 has 16 amino acids. Per germline, CDR1 SEHNR and CDR2 FQNEAQ (reference sequence). The ends lost 2 bases at V and 7 bases at J; junction bases unmatched: 8. Here the CDR3 DNA reads TGTGCCAGCAGCTTACGTCTCGGGACAGACAATTCACCCCTCCACTTT. Amino acids: CASSLRLGTDNSPLHF.

There are a few counts of this clonotype. The chain is built from TRBV18 and TRBJ2-5, with D perhaps given as TRBD1 or TRBD2 (5 bases each). Between the trimmed V and J ends, which lost 5 bases and 1 base, there was a span of 14 bases. This CDR3 is 15 amino acids long. Germline V gene lookup returns CDR1 KGHSH and CDR2 LQKENI. The CDR3 DNA is TGTGCCAGCTCAAGACAACCGGGACCCCAAGAGACCCAGTACTTC. Translating it yields CASSRQPGPQETQYF.

This clonotype appeared a few times. The CDR3 reads CATSRGEEDTQYF. The CDR3 DNA sequence: TGTGCCACCAGCAGAGGGGAGGAAGATACGCAGTATTTT. The genes are TRBV15 and TRBJ2-3; TRBD2 is a possible D gene (6 bases). V gave up 1 base and J gave up 5 bases, with 7 bases separating them. The CDR3 is made up of 13 amino acids. CDR1 and CDR2 from the germline V gene are LNHNV and YYDKDF (reference sequence).